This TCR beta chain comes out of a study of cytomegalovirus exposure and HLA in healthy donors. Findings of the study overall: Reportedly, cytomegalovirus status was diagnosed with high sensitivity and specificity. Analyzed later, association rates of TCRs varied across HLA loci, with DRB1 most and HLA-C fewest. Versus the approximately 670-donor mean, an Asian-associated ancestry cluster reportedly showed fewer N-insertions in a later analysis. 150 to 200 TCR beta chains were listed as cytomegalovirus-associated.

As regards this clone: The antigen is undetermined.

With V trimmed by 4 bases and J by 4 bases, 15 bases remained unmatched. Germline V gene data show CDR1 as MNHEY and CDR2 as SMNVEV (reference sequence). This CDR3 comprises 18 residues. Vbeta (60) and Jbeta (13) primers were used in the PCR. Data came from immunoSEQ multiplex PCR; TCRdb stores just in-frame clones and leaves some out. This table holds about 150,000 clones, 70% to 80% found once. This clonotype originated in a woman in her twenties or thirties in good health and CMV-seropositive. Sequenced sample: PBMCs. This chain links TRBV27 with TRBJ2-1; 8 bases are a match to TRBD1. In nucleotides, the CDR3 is TGTGCCAGCAGTTGGATCAGGACAGGGTTCCTTACTTACAATGAGCAGTTCTTC. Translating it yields CASSWIRTGFLTYNEQFF.